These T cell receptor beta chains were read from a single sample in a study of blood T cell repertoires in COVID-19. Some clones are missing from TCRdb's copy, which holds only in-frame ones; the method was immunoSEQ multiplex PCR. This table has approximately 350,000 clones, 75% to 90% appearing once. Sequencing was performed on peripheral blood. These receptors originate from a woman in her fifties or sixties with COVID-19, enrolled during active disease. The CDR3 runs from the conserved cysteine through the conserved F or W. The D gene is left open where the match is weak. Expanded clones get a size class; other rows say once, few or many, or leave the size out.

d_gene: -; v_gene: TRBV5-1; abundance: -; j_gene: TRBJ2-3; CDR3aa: CASSLFSSTDTQYF; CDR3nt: TGCGCCAGCAGCTTGTTTTCTAGCACAGATACGCAGTATTTT
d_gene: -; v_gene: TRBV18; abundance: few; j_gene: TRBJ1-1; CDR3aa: CASSGAGPVPNTEAFF; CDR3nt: TGTGCCAGCTCAGGGGCAGGGCCGGTGCCGAACACTGAAGCTTTCTTT
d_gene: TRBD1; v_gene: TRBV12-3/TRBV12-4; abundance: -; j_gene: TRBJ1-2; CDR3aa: CASSPTGEDGYTF; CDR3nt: TGTGCCAGCAGTCCGACAGGGGAGGATGGCTACACCTTC
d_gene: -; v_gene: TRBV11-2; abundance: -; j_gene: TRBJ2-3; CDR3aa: CASSLGGTLTDTQYF; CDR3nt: TGTGCCAGCAGCTTAGGCGGTACCCTCACAGATACGCAGTATTTT
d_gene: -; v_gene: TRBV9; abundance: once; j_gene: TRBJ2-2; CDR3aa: CASSVHGELFF; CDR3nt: TGTGCCAGCAGCGTTCACGGGGAGCTGTTTTTT
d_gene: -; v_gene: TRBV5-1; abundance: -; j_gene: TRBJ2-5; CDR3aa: CASSPRTERKETQYF; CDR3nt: TGCGCCAGCAGCCCCCGGACAGAGCGAAAAGAGACCCAGTACTTC
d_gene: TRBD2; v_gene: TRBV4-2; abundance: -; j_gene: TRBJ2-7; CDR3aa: CASSQSPTTSEFVYEQYF; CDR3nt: TGTGCCAGCAGCCAAAGCCCCACCACTAGCGAATTCGTCTACGAGCAGTACTTC
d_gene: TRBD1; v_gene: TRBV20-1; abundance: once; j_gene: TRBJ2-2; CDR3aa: CSASPPGGTTGELFF; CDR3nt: TGCAGTGCTAGTCCGCCAGGGGGCACCACCGGGGAGCTGTTTTTT
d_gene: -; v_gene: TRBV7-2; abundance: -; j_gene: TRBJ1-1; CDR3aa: CASSPLSGAEAFF; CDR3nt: TGTGCCAGCAGCCCCCTCTCAGGGGCCGAAGCTTTCTTT
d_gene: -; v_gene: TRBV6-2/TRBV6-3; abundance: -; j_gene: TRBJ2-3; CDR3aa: CASSLRGVSTDTQYF; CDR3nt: TGTGCCAGCAGTTTGCGGGGCGTAAGCACAGATACGCAGTATTTT
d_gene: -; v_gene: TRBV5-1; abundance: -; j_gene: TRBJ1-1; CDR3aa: CASSLNQDTEAFF; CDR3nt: TGCGCCAGCAGCTTGAACCAGGACACTGAAGCTTTCTTT
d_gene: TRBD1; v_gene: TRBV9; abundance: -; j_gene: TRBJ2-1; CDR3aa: CASSDGQGYEQFF; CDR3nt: TGTGCCAGCAGCGACGGACAGGGGTATGAGCAGTTCTTC
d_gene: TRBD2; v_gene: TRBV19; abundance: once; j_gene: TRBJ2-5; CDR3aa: CASSRNPGLAGGRLETQYF; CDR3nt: TGTGCCAGTAGTCGTAACCCGGGACTAGCGGGGGGGCGATTGGAGACCCAGTACTTC
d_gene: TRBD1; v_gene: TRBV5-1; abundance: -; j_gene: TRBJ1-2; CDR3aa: CASSVNTGVGYTF; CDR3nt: TGCGCCAGCAGCGTTAATACAGGGGTAGGCTACACCTTC
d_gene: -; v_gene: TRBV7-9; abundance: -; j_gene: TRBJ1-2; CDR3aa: CASSLAVSNYGYTF; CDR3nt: TGTGCCAGCAGCTTGGCAGTCTCTAACTATGGCTACACCTTC
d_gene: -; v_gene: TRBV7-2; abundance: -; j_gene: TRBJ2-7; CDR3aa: CASSHGHGTYEQYF; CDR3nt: TGTGCCAGCAGCCACGGGCACGGGACCTACGAGCAGTACTTC
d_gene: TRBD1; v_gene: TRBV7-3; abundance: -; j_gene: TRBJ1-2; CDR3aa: CASSQGQGRGYGYTF; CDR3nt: TGTGCCAGCAGCCAAGGACAGGGGCGGGGGTATGGCTACACCTTC
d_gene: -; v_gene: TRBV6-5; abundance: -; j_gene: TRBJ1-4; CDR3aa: CASSFGRGSEKLFF; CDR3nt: TGTGCCAGCAGTTTCGGGCGGGGCAGTGAAAAACTGTTTTTT
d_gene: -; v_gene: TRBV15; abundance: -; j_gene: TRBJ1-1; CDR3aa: CATSRGTNGGDTEAFF; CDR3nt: TGTGCCACCAGCAGAGGGACTAACGGGGGGGACACTGAAGCTTTCTTT
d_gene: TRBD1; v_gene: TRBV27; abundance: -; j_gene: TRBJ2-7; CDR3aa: CASKGQGASYEQYF; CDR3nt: TGTGCCAGCAAAGGACAGGGGGCATCCTACGAGCAGTACTTC
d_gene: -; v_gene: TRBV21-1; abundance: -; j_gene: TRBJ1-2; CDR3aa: CASSKAHREHGYTF; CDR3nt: TGTGCCAGCAGCAAAGCGCACAGGGAACATGGCTACACCTTC
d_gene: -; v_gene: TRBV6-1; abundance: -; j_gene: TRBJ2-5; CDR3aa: CASSQASQTQYF; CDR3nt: TGTGCCAGCAGTCAAGCGTCCCAAACCCAGTACTTC
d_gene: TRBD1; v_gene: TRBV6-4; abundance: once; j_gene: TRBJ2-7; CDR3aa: CAVPLRTGIYEQYF; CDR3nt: TGTGCCGTCCCTTTAAGGACAGGAATCTACGAGCAGTACTTC
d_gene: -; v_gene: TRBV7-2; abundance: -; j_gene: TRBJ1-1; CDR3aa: CASSPWTGNTEAFF; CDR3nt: TGTGCCAGCAGCCCCTGGACTGGGAACACTGAAGCTTTCTTT
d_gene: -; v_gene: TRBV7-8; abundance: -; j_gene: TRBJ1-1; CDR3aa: CASSFWSGIGMNTEAFF; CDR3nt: TGTGCCAGCAGCTTTTGGTCAGGAATAGGAATGAACACTGAAGCTTTCTTT
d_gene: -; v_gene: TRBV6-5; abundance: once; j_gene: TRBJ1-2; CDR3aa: CASTSSVGVYGYTF; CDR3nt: TGTGCCAGCACCTCAAGCGTCGGCGTCTATGGCTACACCTTC
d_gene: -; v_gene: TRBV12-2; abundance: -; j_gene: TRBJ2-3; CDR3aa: CASRLEASQGDSSTDTQYF; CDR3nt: TGTGCAAGTCGCTTAGAGGCCTCCCAGGGGGACTCTAGCACAGATACGCAGTATTTT